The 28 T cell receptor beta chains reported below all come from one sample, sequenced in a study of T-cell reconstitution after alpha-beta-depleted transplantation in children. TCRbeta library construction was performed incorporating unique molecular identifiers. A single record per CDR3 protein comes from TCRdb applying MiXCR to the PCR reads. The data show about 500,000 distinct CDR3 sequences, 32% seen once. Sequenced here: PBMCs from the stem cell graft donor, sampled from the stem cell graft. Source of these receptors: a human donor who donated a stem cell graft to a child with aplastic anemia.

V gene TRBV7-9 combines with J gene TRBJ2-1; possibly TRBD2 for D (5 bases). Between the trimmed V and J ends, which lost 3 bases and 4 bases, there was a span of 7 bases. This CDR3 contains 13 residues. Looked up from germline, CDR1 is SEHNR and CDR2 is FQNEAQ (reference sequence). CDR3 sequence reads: CASSLEEYNEQFF. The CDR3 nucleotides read TGTGCCAGCAGCTTGGAGGAGTACAATGAGCAGTTCTTC.

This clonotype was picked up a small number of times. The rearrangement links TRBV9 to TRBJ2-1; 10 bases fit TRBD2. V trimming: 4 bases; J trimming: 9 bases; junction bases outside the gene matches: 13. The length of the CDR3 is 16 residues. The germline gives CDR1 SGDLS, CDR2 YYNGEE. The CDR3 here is CASSLRTSGGPPEQFF. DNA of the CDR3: TGTGCCAGCAGCTTACGGACTAGCGGCGGCCCCCCTGAGCAGTTCTTC.

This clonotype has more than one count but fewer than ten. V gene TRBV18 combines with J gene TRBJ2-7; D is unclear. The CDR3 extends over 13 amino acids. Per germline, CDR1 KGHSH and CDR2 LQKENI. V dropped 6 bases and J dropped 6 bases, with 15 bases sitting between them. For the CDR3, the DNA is TGTGCCAGCTCCGAAGTCCAGGTTTCCGAGCAGTACGTC. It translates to CASSEVQVSEQYV.

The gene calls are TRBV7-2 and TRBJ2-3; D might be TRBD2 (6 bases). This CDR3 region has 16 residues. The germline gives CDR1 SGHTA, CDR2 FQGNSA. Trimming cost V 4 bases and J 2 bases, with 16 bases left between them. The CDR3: CASSSKRAFYTDTQYF. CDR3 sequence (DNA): TGTGCCAGCAGCTCTAAGCGGGCGTTCTACACAGATACGCAGTATTTT.

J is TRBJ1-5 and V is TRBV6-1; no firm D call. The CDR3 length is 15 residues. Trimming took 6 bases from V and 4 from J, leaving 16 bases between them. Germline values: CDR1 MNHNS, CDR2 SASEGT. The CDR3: CASSPDGGPNQPQHF. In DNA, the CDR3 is TGTGCCAGCAGCCCCGACGGAGGGCCGAATCAGCCCCAGCATTTT.

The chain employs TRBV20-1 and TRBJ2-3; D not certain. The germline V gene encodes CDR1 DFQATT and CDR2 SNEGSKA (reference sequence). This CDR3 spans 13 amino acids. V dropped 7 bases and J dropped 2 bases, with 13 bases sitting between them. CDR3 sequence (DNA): TGCAGTGGACTTGGAGTTTCCACAGATACGCAGTATTTT. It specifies CSGLGVSTDTQYF.

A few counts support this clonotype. DNA for the CDR3: TGCAGTGCTAGAGTTAGTCGCAGGGAAACTAACTATGGCTACACCTTC. It yields the protein CSARVSRRETNYGYTF. The chain combines TRBV20-1 with TRBJ1-2; D possibly corresponds to TRBD1 (5 bases). Germline V gives CDR1 DFQATT, CDR2 SNEGSKA (reference sequence). The CDR3 covers 16 residues. V was trimmed by 1 base and J by 0 bases, leaving 15 bases between them.

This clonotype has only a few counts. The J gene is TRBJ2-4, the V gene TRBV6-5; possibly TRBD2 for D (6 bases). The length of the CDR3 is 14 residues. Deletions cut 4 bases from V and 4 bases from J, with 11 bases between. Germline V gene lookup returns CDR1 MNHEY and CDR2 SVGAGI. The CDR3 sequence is CASSSPSGKNIQYF. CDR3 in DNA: TGTGCCAGCAGTTCCCCCAGCGGGAAAAACATTCAGTACTTC.

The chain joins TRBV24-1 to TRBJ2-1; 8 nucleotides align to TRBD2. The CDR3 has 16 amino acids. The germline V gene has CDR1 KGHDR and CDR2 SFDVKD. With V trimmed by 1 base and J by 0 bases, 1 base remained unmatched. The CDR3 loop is CATSDFGGVSYNEQFF. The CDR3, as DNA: TGTGCCACCAGTGATTTCGGGGGGGTCTCCTACAATGAGCAGTTCTTC.

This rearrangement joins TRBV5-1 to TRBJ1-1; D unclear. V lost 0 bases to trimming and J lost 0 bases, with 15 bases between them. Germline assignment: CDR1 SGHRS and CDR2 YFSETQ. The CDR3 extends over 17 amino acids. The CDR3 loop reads CASSLGERLLLNTEAFF. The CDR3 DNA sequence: TGCGCCAGCAGCTTGGGAGAGCGACTGCTGCTGAACACTGAAGCTTTCTTT.

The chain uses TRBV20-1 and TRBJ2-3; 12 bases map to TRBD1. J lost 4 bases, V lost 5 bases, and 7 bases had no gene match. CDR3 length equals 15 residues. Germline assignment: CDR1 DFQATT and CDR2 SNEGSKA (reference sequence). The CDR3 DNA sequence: TGCAGTGCTTCCGGGACAGGGGGCTTTGCAGATACGCAGTATTTT. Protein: CSASGTGGFADTQYF.

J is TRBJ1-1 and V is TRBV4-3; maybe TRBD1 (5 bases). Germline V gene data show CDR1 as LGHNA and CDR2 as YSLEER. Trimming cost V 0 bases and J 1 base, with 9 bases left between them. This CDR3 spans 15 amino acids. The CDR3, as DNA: TGCGCCAGCAGCCAAGACCGGGACCCGAACACTGAAGCTTTCTTT. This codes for CASSQDRDPNTEAFF.

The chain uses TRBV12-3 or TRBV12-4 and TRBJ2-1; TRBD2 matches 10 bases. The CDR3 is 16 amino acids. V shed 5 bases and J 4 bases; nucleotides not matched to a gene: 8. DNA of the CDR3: TGTGCCAGCAGTCAAGGACTAGCGGAGTCATACAATGAGCAGTTCTTC. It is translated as CASSQGLAESYNEQFF.

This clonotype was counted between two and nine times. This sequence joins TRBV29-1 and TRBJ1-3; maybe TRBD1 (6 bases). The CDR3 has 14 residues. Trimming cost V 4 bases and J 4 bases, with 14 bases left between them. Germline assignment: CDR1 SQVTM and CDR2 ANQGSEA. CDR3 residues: CSVGMTGFGNTIYF. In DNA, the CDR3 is TGCAGCGTTGGGATGACAGGCTTCGGAAACACCATATATTTT. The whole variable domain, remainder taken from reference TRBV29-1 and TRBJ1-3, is SAVISQKPSRDICQRGTSLTIQCQVDSQVTMMFWYRQQPGQSLTLIATANQGSEATYESGFVIDKFPISRPNLTFSTLTVSNMSPEDSSIYLCSVGMTGFGNTIYFGEGSWLTVV.

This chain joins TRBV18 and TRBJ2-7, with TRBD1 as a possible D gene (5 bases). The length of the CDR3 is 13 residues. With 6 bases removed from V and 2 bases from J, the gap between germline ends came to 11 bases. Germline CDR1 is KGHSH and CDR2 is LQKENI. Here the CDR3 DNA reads TGTGCCAGCTCCCAGGGTAGGACCTACGAGCAGTACGTC. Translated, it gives CASSQGRTYEQYV.

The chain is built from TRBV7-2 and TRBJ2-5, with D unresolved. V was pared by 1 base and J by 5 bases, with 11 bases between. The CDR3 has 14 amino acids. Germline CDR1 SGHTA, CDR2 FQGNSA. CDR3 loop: CASSLGSNGETQYF. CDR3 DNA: TGTGCCAGCAGCTTAGGCAGTAACGGGGAGACCCAGTACTTC.

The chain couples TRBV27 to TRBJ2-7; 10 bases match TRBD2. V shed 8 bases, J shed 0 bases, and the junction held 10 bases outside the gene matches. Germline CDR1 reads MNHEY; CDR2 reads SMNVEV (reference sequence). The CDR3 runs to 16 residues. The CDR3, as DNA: TGTGCCAGCCGGACCCTCGGACTAGCGGACTCCTACGAGCAGTACTTC. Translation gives CASRTLGLADSYEQYF.

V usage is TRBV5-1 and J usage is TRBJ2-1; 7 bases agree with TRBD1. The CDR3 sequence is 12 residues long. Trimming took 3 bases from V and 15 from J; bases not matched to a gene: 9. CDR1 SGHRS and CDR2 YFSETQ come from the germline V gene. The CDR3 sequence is CASSSDRPERFF. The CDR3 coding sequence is TGCGCCAGCAGCTCGGACAGGCCGGAGAGGTTCTTC.

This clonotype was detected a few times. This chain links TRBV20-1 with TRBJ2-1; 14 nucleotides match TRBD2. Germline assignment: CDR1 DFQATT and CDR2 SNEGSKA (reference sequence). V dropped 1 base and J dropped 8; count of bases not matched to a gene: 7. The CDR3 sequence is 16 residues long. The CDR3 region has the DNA TGCAGTGCTAGAGGGAGACTAGCGGGAGGGCCCTATGAGCAGTTCTTC. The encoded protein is CSARGRLAGGPYEQFF.

The CDR3 nucleotides read TGTGCCAGCAGTGAAGTGCCAGCCGGCGATCAGCCCCAGCATTTT. Translating gives CASSEVPAGDQPQHF. This rearrangement joins TRBV6-1 to TRBJ1-5; D uncertain. V was cut by 1 base and J by 5 bases, with 12 bases left in between. This CDR3 is built from 15 residues. Germline assignment: CDR1 MNHNS and CDR2 SASEGT.

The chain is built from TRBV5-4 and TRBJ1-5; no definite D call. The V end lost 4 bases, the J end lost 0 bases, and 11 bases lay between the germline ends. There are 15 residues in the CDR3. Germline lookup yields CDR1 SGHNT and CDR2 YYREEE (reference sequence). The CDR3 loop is CASSRPGDSNQPQHF. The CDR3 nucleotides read TGTGCCAGCAGCCGGCCGGGCGATAGCAATCAGCCCCAGCATTTT.

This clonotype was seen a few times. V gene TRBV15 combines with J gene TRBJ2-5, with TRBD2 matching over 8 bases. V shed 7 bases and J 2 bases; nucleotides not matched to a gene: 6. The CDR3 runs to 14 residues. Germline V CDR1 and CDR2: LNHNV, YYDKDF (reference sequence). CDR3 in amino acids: CATNPGGNQETQYF. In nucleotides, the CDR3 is TGTGCCACCAACCCGGGAGGGAATCAAGAGACCCAGTACTTC.

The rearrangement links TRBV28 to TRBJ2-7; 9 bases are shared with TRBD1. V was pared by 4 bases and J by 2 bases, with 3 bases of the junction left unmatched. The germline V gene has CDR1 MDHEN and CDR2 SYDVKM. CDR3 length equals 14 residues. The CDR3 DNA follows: TGTGCCAGCAGTTCCCGACAGGGGGCCTACGAGCAGTACGTC. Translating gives CASSSRQGAYEQYV.

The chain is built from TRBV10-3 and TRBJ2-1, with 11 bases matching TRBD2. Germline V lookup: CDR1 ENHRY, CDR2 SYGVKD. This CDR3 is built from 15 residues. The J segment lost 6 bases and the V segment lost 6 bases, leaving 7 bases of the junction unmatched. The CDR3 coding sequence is TGTGCCATCAGCCTTACTAGCGGGAGTTCCAATGAGCAGTTCTTC. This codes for CAISLTSGSSNEQFF.

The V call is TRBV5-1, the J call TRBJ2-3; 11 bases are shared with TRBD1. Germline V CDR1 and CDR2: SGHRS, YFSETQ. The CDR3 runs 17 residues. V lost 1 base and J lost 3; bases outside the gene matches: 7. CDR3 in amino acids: CASSLTGQGAPTDTQYF. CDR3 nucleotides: TGCGCCAGCAGCTTGACCGGACAGGGGGCGCCAACAGATACGCAGTATTTT.

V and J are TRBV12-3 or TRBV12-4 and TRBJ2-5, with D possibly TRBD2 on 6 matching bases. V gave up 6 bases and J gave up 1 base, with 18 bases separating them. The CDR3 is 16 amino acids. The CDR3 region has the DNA TGTGCCAGCAGCCTCCACGGCGCGGGGATCCAAGAGACCCAGTACTTC. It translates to CASSLHGAGIQETQYF.

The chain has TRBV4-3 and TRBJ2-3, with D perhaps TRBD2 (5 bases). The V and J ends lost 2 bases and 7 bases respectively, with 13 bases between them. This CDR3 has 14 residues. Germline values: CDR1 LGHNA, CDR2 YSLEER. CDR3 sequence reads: CASSQLPEGNTQYF. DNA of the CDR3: TGCGCCAGCAGCCAACTCCCCGAGGGAAATACGCAGTATTTT.

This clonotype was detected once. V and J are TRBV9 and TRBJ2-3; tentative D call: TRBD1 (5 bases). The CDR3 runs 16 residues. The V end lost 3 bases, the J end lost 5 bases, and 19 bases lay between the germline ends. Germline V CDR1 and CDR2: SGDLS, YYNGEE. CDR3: CASSEYSRPRGDTQYF. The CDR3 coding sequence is TGTGCCAGCAGCGAATATTCGAGACCAAGGGGAGATACGCAGTATTTT.